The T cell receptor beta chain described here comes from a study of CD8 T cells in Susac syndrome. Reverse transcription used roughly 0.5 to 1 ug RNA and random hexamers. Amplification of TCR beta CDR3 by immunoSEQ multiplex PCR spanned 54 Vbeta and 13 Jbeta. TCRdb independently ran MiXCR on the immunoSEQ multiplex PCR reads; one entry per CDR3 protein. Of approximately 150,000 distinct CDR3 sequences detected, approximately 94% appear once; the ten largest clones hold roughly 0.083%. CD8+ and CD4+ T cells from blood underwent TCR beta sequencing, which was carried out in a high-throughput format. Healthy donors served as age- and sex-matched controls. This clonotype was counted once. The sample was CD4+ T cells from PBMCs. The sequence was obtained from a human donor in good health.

CDR3 region: CATGTGMNTEAFF. CDR3 nucleotide sequence: TGTGCCACCGGGACAGGGATGAACACTGAAGCTTTCTTT. V usage is TRBV10-3 and J usage is TRBJ1-1, with 9 bases aligning to TRBD1. The CDR3 is 13 residues long. The V and J ends lost 10 bases and 0 bases, in that order; junction bases with no gene match: 3. Germline values: CDR1 ENHRY, CDR2 SYGVKD.